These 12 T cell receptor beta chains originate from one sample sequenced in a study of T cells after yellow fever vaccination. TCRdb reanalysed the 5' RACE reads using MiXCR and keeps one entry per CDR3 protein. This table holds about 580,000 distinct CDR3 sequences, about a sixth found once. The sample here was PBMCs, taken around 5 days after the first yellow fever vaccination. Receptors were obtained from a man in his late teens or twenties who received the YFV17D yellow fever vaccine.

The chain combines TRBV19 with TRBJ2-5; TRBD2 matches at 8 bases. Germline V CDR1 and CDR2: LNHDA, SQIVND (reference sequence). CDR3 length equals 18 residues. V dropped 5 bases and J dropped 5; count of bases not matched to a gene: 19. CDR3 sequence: CASSPRQVTSTSGETQYF. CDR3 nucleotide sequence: TGTGCCAGTAGTCCGAGACAGGTTACTTCAACTAGCGGCGAGACCCAGTACTTC.

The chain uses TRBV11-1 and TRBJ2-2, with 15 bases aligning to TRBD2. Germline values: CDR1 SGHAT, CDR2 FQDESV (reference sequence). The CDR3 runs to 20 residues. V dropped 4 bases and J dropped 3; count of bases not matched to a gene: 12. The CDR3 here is CASSSTPGLAGGAHTGELFF. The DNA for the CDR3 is TGTGCCAGCAGCTCGACACCGGGACTAGCGGGGGGAGCACACACCGGGGAGCTGTTTTTT.

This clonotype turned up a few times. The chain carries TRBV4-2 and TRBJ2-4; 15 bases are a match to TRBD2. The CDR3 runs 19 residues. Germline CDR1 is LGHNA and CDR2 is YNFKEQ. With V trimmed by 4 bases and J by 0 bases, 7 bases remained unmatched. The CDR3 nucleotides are TGTGCCAGCAGCCCACCGGGACTAGCGGGGGGCCTAGCCAAAAACATTCAGTACTTC. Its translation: CASSPPGLAGGLAKNIQYF.

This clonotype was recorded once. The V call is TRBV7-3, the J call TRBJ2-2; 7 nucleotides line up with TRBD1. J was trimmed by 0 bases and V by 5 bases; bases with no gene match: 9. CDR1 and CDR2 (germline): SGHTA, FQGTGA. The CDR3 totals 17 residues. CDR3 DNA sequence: TGTGCCAGCAGCCTCAATTCAGGGACAGCGAACACCGGGGAGCTGTTTTTT. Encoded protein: CASSLNSGTANTGELFF.

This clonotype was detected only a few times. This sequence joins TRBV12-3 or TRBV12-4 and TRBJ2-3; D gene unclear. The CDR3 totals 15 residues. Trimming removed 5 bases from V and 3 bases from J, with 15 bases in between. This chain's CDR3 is CASSLAVAGTDTQYF. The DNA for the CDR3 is TGTGCCAGCAGTCTGGCAGTGGCCGGGACAGATACGCAGTATTTT.

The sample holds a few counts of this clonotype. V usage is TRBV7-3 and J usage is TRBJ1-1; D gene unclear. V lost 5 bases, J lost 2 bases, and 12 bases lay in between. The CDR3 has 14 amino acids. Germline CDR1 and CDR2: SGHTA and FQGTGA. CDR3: CASSPGLINTEAFF. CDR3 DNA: TGTGCCAGCAGCCCAGGACTCATCAACACTGAAGCTTTCTTT.

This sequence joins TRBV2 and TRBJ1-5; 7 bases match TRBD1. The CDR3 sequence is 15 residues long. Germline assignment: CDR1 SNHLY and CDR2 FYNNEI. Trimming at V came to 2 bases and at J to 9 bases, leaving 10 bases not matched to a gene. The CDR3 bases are TGTGCCAGCAGTGAACGGGAAACAGGGGTACGGCCCCAGCATTTT. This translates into CASSERETGVRPQHF.

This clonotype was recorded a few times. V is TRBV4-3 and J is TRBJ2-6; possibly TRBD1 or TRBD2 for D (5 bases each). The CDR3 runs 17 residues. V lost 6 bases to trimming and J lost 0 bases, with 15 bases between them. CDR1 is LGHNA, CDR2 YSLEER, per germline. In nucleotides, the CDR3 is TGCGCCAGCAGTCCGGGACGGATCTTCTCTGGGGCCAACGTCCTGACTTTC. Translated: CASSPGRIFSGANVLTF.

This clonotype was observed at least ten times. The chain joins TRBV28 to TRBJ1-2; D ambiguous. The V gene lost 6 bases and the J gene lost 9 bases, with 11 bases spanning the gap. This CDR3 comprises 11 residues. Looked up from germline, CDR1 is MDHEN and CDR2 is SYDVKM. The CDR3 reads CASRDWRRYTF. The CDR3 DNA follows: TGTGCCAGCAGGGACTGGAGGCGCTACACCTTC.

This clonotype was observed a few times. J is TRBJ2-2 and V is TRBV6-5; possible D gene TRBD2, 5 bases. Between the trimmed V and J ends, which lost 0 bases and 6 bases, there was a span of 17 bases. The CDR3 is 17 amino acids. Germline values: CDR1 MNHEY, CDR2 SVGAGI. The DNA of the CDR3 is TGTGCCAGCAGTTACTCTTCTAGCCAGGTCTCCGCCGGGGAGCTGTTTTTT. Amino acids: CASSYSSSQVSAGELFF.

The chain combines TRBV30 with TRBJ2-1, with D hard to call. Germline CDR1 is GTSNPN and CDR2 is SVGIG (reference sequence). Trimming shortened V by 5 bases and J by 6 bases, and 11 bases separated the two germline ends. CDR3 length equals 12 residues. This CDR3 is CAWVPGGNEQFF. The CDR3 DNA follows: TGTGCCTGGGTCCCCGGTGGCAATGAGCAGTTCTTC.

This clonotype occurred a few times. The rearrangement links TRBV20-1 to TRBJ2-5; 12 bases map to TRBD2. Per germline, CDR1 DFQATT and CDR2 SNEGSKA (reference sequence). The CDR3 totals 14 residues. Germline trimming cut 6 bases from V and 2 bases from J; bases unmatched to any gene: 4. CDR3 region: CSARTSGEQETQYF. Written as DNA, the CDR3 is TGCAGTGCCCGGACTAGCGGGGAACAAGAGACCCAGTACTTC.